This TCR beta chain was identified during a study of CD8+CD57+ T cells in acquired aplastic anemia. This clonotype was counted at least ten times. Patients included in sequencing had previously demonstrated CD8+CD57+ cell expansion by flow cytometry. Patients were therapy-naive when their blood was sampled. V was trimmed by 5 bases and J by 6 bases, leaving 7 bases between them. Per the germline V gene, CDR1 is SGHVS and CDR2 is FQNEAQ. The CDR3 has 11 residues. For CDR3 and TCR beta VDJ profiling, genomic DNA was the template used. From the reads, TCRdb called clonotypes with MiXCR, one entry per CDR3 protein. The repertoire includes hundreds of thousands of distinct CDR3 sequences, approximately 58% of them detected once, and approximately 1.3% sits in the top ten.

Material for sequencing was sorted CD4+, CD8+, or CD8+CD57+ T cells (not recorded which) from PBMCs. The gene calls are TRBV7-8 and TRBJ1-2; D not resolved. This TCR derives from a human donor with aplastic anemia. This CDR3 is CASSPLDGYTF. CDR3 DNA: TGTGCCAGCAGCCCCTTAGATGGCTACACCTTC.